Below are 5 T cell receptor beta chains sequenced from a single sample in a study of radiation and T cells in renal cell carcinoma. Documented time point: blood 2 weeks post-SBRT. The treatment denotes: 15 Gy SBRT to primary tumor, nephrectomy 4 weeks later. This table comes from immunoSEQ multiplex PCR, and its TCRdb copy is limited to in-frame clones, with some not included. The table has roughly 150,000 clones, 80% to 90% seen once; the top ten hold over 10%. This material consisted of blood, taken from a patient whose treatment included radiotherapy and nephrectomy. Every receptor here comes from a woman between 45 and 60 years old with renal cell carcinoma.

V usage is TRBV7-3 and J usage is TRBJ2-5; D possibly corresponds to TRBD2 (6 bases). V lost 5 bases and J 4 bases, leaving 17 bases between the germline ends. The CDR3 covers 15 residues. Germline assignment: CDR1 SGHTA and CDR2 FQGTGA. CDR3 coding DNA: TGTGCCAGCAGCCCGGCGTTTGGGGGGAGAGAGACCCAGTACTTC. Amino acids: CASSPAFGGRETQYF.

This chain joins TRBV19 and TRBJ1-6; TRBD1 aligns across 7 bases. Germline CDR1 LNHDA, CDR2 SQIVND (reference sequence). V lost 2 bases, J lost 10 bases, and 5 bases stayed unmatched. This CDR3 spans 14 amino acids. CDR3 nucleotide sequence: TGTGCCAGTAGTATAAAGGGGGCTCGGTCACCCCTCCACTTT. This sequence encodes CASSIKGARSPLHF. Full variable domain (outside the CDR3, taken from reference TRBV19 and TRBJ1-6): DGGITQSPKYLFRKEGQNVTLSCEQNLNHDAMYWYRQDPGQGLRLIYYSQIVNDFQKGDIAEGYSVSREKKESFPLTVTSAQKNPTAFYLCASSIKGARSPLHFGNGTRLTVT.

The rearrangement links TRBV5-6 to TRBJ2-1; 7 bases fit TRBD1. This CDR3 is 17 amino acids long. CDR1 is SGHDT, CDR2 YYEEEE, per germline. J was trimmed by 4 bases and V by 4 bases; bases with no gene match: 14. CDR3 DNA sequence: TGTGCCAGCAGCGTTGCCCCTGGGACAGTCCTATACAATGAGCAGTTCTTC. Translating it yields CASSVAPGTVLYNEQFF.

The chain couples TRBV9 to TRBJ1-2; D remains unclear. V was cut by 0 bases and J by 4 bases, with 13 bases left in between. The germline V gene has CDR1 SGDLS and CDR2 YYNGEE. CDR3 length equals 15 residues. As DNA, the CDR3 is TGTGCCAGCAGCGTAGCCCTTTATAGCAGCTATGGCTACACCTTC. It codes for CASSVALYSSYGYTF.

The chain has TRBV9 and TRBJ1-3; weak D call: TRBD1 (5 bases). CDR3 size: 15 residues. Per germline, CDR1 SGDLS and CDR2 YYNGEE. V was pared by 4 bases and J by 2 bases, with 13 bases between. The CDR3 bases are TGTGCCAGCAGCCCGCTGGTGGGGGCTGGAAACACCATATATTTT. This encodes CASSPLVGAGNTIYF.